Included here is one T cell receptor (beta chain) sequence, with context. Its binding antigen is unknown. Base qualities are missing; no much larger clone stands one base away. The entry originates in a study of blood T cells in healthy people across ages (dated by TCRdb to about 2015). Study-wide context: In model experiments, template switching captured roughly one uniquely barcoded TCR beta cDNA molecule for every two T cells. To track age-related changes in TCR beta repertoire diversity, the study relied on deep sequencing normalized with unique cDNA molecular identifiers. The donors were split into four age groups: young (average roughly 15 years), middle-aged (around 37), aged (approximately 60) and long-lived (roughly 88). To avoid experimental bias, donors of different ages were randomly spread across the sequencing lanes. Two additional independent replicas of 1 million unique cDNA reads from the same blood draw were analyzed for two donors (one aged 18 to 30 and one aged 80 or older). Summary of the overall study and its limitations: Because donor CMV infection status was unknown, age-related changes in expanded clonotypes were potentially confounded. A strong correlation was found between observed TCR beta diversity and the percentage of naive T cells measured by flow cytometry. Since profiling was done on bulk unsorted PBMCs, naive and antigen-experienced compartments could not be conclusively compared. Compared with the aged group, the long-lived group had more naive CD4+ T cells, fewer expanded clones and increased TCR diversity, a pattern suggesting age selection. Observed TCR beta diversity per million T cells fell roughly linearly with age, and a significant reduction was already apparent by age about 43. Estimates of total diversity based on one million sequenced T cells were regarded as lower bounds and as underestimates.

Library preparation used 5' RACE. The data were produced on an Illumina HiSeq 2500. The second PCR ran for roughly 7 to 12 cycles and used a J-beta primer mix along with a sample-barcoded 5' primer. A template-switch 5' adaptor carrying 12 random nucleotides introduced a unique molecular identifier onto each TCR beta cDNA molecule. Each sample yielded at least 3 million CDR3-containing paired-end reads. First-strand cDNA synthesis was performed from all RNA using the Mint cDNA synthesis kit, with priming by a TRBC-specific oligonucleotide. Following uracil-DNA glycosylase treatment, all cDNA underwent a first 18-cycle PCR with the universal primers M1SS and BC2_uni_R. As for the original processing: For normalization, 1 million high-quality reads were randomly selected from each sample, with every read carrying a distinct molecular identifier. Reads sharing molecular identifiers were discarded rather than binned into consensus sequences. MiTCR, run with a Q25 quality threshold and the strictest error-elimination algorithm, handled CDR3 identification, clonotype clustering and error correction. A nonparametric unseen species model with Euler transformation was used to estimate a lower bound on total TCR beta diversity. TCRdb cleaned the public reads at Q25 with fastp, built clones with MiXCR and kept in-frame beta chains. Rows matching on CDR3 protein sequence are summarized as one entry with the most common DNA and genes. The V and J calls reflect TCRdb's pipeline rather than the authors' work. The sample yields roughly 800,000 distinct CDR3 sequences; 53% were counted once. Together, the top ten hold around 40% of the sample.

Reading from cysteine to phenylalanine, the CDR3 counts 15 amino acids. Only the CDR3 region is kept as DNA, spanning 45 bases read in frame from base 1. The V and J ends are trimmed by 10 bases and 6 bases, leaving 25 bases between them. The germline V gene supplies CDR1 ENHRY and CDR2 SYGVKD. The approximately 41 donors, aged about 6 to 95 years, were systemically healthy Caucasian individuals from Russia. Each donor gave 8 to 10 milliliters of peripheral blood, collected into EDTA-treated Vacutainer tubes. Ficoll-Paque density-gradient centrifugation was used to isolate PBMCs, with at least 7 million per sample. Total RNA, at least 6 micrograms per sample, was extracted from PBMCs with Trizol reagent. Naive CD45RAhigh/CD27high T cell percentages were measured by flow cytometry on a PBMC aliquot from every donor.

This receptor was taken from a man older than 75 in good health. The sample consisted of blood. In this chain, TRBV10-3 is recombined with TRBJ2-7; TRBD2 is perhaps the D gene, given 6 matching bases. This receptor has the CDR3 CATADLAISQGEQYF. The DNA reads TGTGCCACCGCGGACCTAGCGATATCGCAGGGCGAGCAGTACTTC.